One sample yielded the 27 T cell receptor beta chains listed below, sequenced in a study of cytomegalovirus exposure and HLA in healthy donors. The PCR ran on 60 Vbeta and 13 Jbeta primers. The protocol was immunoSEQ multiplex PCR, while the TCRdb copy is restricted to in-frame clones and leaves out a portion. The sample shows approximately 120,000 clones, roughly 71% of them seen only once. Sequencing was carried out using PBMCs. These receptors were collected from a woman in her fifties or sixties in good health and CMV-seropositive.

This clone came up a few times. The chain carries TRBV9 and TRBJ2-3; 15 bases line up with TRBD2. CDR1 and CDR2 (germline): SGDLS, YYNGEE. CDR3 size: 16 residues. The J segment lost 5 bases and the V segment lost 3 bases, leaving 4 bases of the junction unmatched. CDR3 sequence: CASSGTSGGALDTQYF. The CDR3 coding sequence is TGTGCCAGCAGCGGGACTAGCGGGGGGGCCTTAGATACGCAGTATTTT.

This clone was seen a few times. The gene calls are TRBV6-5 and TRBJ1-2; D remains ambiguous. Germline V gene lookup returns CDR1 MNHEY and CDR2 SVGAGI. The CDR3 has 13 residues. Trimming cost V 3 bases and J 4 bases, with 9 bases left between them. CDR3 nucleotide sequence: TGTGCCAGCAGTTATGTCGGGAGCTATGGCTACACCTTC. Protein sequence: CASSYVGSYGYTF.

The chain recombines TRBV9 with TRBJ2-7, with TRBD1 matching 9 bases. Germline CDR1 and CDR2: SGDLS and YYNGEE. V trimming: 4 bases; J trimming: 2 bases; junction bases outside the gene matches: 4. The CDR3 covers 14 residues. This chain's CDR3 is CASSPGQGAYEQYF. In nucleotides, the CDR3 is TGTGCCAGCAGCCCGGGACAGGGAGCCTACGAGCAGTACTTC.

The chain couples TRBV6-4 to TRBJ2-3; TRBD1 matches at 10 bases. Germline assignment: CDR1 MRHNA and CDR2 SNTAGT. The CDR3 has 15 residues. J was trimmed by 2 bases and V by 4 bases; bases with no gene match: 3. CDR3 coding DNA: TGTGCCAGCAGTGCCGGGACAGGGGACACAGATACGCAGTATTTT. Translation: CASSAGTGDTDTQYF.

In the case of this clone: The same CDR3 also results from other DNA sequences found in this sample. The CDR3 region is CASSYSGQGTYEQYF. The CDR3, as DNA: TGTGCCAGCAGTTACTCGGGACAGGGAACCTACGAGCAGTACTTC. The rearrangement uses TRBV6-5 and TRBJ2-7; 9 positions agree with TRBD1. The CDR3 runs to 15 residues. Trimming at V came to 0 bases and at J to 2 bases, leaving 2 bases not matched to a gene. Germline CDR1 MNHEY, CDR2 SVGAGI.

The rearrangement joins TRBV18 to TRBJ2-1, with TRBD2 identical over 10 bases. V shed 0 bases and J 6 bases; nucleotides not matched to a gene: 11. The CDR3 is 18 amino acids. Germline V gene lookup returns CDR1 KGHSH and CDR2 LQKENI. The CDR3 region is CASSPPRGLAVGVNEQFF. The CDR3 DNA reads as TGTGCCAGCTCACCACCGAGAGGACTAGCGGTCGGCGTCAATGAGCAGTTCTTC.

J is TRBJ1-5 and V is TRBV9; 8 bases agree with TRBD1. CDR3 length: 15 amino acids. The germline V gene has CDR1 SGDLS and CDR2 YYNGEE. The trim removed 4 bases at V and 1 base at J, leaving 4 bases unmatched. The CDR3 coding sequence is TGTGCCAGCAGCCCCGGGACAGGAAGCAATCAGCCCCAGCATTTT. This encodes CASSPGTGSNQPQHF.

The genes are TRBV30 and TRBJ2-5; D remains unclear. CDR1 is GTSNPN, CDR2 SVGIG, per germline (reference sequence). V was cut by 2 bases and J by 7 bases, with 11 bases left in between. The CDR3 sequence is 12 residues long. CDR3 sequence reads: CAWSHSSGTQYF. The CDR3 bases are TGTGCCTGGAGTCACTCGAGTGGGACCCAGTACTTC.

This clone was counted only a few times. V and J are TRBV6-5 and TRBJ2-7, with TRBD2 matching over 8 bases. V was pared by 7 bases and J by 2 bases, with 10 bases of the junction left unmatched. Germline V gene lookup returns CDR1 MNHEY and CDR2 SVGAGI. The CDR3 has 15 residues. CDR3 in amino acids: CASTLIAGQTYEQYF. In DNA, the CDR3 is TGTGCCAGCACCCTTATAGCGGGGCAAACCTACGAGCAGTACTTC.

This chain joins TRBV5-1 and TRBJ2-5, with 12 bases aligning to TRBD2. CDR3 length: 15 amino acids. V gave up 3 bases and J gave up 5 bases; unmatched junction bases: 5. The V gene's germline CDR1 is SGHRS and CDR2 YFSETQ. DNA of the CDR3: TGCGCCAGCAGCTCTAGCGGGGGGGCCGCGGAGACCCAGTACTTC. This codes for CASSSSGGAAETQYF.

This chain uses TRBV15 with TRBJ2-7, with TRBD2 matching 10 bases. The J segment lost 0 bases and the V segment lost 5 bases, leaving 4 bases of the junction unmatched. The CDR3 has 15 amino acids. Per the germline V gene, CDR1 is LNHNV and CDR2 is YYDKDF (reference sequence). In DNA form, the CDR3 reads TGTGCCACCAGCTTTCTAGCGGGGGCCTCCTACGAGCAGTACTTC. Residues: CATSFLAGASYEQYF.

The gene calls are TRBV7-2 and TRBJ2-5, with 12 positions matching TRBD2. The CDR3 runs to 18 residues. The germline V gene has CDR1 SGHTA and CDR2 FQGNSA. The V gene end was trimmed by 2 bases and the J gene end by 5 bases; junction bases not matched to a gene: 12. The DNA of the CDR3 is TGTGCCAGCAGCTTACAACCTCCGACTAGCGGGGGTCTGGAGACCCAGTACTTC. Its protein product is CASSLQPPTSGGLETQYF.

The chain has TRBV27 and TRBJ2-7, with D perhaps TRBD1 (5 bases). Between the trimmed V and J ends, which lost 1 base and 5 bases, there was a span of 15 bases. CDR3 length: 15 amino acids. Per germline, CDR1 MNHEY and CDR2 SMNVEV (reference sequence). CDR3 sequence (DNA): TGTGCCAGCAGTTTATTGCAGGGCCCAGGGAACGAGCAGTACTTC. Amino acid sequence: CASSLLQGPGNEQYF.

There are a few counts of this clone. The CDR3 region is CASSEDRGRRTGELFF. The CDR3 DNA sequence: TGTGCCAGCAGTGAAGACAGGGGGCGGAGGACCGGGGAGCTGTTTTTT. The chain uses TRBV6-1 and TRBJ2-2; 9 bases match TRBD1. Germline trimming cut 1 base from V and 5 bases from J; bases unmatched to any gene: 5. The CDR3 runs to 16 residues. Germline V gene sequence: CDR1 MNHNS, CDR2 SASEGT.

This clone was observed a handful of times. CDR3 in amino acids: CASSVLAGGQETQYF. The CDR3 DNA is TGCGCCAGCAGTGTCCTAGCGGGGGGACAAGAGACCCAGTACTTC. The V and J genes are TRBV10-2 and TRBJ2-5; 11 bases are shared with TRBD2. Per the germline V gene, CDR1 is WSHSY and CDR2 is SAAADI. V lost 4 bases, J lost 2 bases, and 3 bases stayed unmatched. The CDR3 extends over 15 amino acids.

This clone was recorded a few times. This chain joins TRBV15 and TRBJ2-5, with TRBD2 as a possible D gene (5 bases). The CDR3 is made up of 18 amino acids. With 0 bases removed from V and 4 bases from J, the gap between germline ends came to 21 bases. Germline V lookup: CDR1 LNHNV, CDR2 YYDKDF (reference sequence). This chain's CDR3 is CATSREGGGWVPRETQYF. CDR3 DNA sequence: TGTGCCACCAGCAGAGAAGGTGGCGGGTGGGTTCCTAGAGAGACCCAGTACTTC.

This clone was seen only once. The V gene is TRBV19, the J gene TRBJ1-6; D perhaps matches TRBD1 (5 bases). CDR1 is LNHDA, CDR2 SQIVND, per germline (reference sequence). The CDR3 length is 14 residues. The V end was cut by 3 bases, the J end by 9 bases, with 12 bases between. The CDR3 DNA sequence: TGTGCCAGTAGTATCGGGCAGGGTGCTTCACCCCTCCACTTT. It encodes CASSIGQGASPLHF. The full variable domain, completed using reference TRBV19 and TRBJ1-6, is DGGITQSPKYLFRKEGQNVTLSCEQNLNHDAMYWYRQDPGQGLRLIYYSQIVNDFQKGDIAEGYSVSREKKESFPLTVTSAQKNPTAFYLCASSIGQGASPLHFGNGTRLTVT.

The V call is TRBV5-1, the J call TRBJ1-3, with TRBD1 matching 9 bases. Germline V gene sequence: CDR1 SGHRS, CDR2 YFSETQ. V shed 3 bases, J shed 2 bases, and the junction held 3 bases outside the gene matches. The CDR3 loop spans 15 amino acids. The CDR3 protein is CASSSGTGTGNTIYF. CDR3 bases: TGCGCCAGCAGCTCCGGGACAGGGACTGGAAACACCATATATTTT. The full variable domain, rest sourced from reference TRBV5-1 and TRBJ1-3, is KAGVTQTPRYLIKTRGQQVTLSCSPISGHRSVSWYQQTPGQGLQFLFEYFSETQRNKGNFPGRFSGRQFSNSRSEMNVSTLELGDSALYLCASSSGTGTGNTIYFGEGSWLTVV.

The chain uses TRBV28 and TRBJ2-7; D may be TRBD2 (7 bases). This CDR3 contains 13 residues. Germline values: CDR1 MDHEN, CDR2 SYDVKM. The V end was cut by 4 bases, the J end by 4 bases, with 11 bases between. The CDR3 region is CASSWGGLYEQYF. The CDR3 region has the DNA TGTGCCAGCAGTTGGGGGGGCCTATACGAGCAGTACTTC.

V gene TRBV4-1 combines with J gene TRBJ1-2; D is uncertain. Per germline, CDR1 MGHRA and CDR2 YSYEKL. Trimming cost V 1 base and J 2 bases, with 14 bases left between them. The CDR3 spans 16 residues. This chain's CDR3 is CASSQGTGEPNYGYTF. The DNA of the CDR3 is TGCGCCAGCAGCCAAGGTACCGGGGAGCCAAACTATGGCTACACCTTC.

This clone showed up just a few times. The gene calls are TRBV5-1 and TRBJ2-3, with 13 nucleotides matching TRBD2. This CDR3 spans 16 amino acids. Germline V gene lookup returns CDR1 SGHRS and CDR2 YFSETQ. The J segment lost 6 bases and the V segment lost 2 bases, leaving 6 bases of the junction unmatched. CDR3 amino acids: CASSLTTSGGWDTQYF. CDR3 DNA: TGCGCCAGCAGCTTAACGACTAGCGGGGGGTGGGATACGCAGTATTTT.

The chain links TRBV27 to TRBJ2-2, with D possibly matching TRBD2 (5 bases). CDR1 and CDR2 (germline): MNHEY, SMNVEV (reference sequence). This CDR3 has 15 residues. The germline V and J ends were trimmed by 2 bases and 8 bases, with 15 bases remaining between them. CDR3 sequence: CASSLRYLGEGELFF. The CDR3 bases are TGTGCCAGCAGTTTAAGGTATCTTGGGGAGGGGGAGCTGTTTTTT.

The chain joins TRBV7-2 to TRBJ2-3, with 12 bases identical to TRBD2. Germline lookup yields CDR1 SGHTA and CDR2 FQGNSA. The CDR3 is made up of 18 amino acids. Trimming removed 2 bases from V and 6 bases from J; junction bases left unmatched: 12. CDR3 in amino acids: CASSLIPSGGAFTDTQYF. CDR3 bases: TGTGCCAGCAGCTTAATTCCTAGCGGGGGGGCGTTTACTGATACGCAGTATTTT.

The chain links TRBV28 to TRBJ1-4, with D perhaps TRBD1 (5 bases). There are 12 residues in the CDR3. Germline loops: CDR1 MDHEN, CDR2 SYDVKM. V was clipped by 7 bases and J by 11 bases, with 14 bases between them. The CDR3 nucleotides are TGTGCCAGCAAAACAGGACGAAGGAAACTGTTTTTT. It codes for CASKTGRRKLFF.

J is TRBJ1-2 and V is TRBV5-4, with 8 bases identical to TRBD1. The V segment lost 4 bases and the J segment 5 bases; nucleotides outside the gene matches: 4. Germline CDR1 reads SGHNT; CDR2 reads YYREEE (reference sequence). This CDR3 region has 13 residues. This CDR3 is CASSPGQVYGYTF. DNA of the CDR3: TGTGCCAGCAGCCCGGGACAGGTTTATGGCTACACCTTC.

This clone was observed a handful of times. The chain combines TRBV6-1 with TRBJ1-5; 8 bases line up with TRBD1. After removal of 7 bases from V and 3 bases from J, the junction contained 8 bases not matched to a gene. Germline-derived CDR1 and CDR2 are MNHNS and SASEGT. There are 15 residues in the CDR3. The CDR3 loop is CASTVTGAINQPQHF. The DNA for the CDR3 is TGTGCCAGCACCGTGACAGGGGCAATCAATCAGCCCCAGCATTTT.

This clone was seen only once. For the CDR3, the DNA is TGTGCCAGCTCACCACCGGGACTAGCCCGAGATACGCAGTATTTT. It is translated as CASSPPGLARDTQYF. The chain couples TRBV18 to TRBJ2-3; 9 positions match TRBD2. V was clipped by 0 bases and J by 5 bases; unmatched bases: 3. This CDR3 comprises 15 residues. Germline CDR1 reads KGHSH; CDR2 reads LQKENI.